The TCR beta chain under discussion was sequenced for a study of PD-L1 blockade in urothelial cancer. For the study at large: Beginning in about 2014, patients received atezolizumab, given as 1,200 mg intravenously every 3 weeks. Patients previously received 0 to 3 chemotherapy regimens.

Described time point: peripheral blood 6 weeks after treatment start. Urothelial carcinoma affected the patients, and it was locally advanced or metastatic. The investigators introduced synthetic TCR analog templates into each PCR as spikes. TCRdb's table, derived via immunoSEQ multiplex PCR, lists solely in-frame clones and lacks some. The table shows about 91,000 clones, with around four fifths occurring only once. The germline V gene has CDR1 SGHDT and CDR2 YYEEEE. V was pared by 7 bases and J by 0 bases, with 3 bases of the junction left unmatched. The CDR3 is 15 amino acids. The receptor was isolated from a man aged 65 to 85 with urothelial cancer. Material: PBMCs, obtained around atezolizumab (anti-PD-L1) treatment. V and J are TRBV5-6 and TRBJ2-1, with 11 nucleotides matching TRBD2. The CDR3 spells CASLGLADSYNEQFF. CDR3 nucleotide sequence: TGTGCCAGCCTGGGACTAGCGGACTCCTACAATGAGCAGTTCTTC.